A single sample gave rise to the 2 T cell receptor beta chains below, sequenced in a study of cytomegalovirus exposure and HLA in healthy donors. Vbeta (60) and Jbeta (13) primers were used in the PCR. Data came from immunoSEQ multiplex PCR; TCRdb stores just in-frame clones and leaves some out. The data hold some 130,000 clones, with 60% to 80% observed a single time. The sequencing sample was made of PBMCs. Every receptor here comes from a man aged 30 to 39 in good health and CMV-seronegative.

The rearrangement uses TRBV11-3 and TRBJ2-1; TRBD1 agrees at 9 bases. Germline V gene sequence: CDR1 SGHNT, CDR2 YENEEA. CDR3 length: 14 amino acids. J lost 6 bases, V lost 5 bases, and 5 bases had no gene match. The CDR3 is CASSPGQGFNEQFF. DNA of the CDR3: TGTGCCAGCAGCCCGGGACAGGGTTTCAATGAGCAGTTCTTC.

This clone turned up a few times. V is TRBV11-1 and J is TRBJ2-3; 13 bases align to TRBD2. V trimming: 5 bases; J trimming: 7 bases; junction bases outside the gene matches: 6. Germline CDR1 is SGHAT and CDR2 is FQDESV (reference sequence). The CDR3 sequence is 15 residues long. As DNA, the CDR3 is TGTGCCAGCAGCCCGGGACTAGCGGGGTTAAATACGCAGTATTTT. Amino acid sequence: CASSPGLAGLNTQYF.